This T cell receptor beta chain was observed in a study of early T cells in non-severe SARS-CoV-2 infection. Background on the study: Chains were unpaired, as sequencing was done on bulk RNA from unsorted whole blood. Study-wide results and caveats: Anti-spike CD8 specificities were favored by VDJdb matching, whose results missed private and CD4 specificities.

Unique molecular identifiers tagged individual cDNA molecules. TCRdb re-analysed the 5' RACE reads in MiXCR, keeping a single row per CDR3 protein. Seen here are about 54,000 distinct CDR3 sequences, roughly 8% observed once, and the top ten hold 10% to 13%. Germline V gene data show CDR1 as LGHNA and CDR2 as YNFKEQ. V was trimmed by 0 bases and J by 6 bases, leaving 6 bases between them. The CDR3 length is 12 residues. Details on this clonotype: The antigen is undetermined.

The chain links TRBV4-2 to TRBJ2-7; the D is unclear. The sample consisted of whole blood, taken at baseline. The clonotype comes from an adult who was a healthcare worker with PCR-confirmed SARS-CoV-2 infection or an uninfected control (not recorded which). The CDR3 coding sequence is TGTGCCAGCAGCCAAGATGTAAGCGAGCAGTACTTC. Translated: CASSQDVSEQYF.